This T cell receptor (beta chain) was sequenced for a study of a mutant IDH1 vaccine in newly diagnosed glioma. With respect to this clone: Antigen specificity is unknown.

Described time point: week 5, during vaccination. Topical imiquimod was applied with each vaccine dose, which held 300 ug of mutant IDH1 20-mer peptide. V was pared by 3 bases and J by 8 bases, with 5 bases of the junction left unmatched. In germline, CDR1 is SGHNT, CDR2 YENEEA. This CDR3 region has 15 residues. Profiled with immunoSEQ multiplex PCR; TCRdb holds only in-frame clones, not every one. The sample shows 49,000 or so clones, around 78% of them seen only once. The TCR was taken from a woman aged 40 to 50 with glioma. V is TRBV11-3 and J is TRBJ1-6, with TRBD1 matching 9 bases. The material was PBMCs, obtained from a glioma patient whose treatment included an IDH1 peptide vaccine. The CDR3 sequence is CASSFGTGRDSPLHF. The CDR3, as DNA: TGTGCCAGCAGCTTCGGGACAGGGCGGGATTCACCCCTCCACTTT. Combining the CDR3 with reference TRBV11-3 and TRBJ1-6 gives the whole variable domain EAGVVQSPRYKIIEKKQPVAFWCNPISGHNTLYWYLQNLGQGPELLIRYENEEAVDDSQLPKDRFSAERLKGVDSTLKIQPAELGDSAVYLCASSFGTGRDSPLHFGNGTRLTVT.